This section outlines one T cell receptor (beta chain) sequence together with its context. Its antigen remains unknown. This CDR3 is 14 amino acids long. Trimming left V 0 bases short and J 7 bases short, with 11 bases between. Germline V lookup: CDR1 SGHRS, CDR2 YFSETQ. The time point: pre-treatment sample, taken before nivolumab and TIL therapy. Tumor tissue came from excised metastases, mostly pleural nodules or supraclavicular lymph nodes. Tumor harvest preceded PD-1/PD-L1 blockade, followed by nivolumab treatment. Sequencing used immunoSEQ v3. Libraries were sequenced to around 2 million read pairs (survey) or roughly 5-6.5 million (deep). Measured with immunoSEQ multiplex PCR; TCRdb has only the in-frame clones, and not every one. The repertoire has approximately 92,000 clones, around 71% of them found once; the top ten carry roughly 9.8%. This specimen comes from a study of TIL therapy for anti-PD-1-resistant metastatic lung cancer. Overall study context: Median patient age was approximately 58, ranging about 35-80 years. Regarding the study as a whole: Patients were highly selected, enriched for treatment-naive, never-smoker and oncogene-addicted cases.

This sequence joins TRBV5-1 and TRBJ2-1; weak D call: TRBD2 (6 bases). The clonotype originates from a person aged 25-85 years with non-small cell lung cancer. Material: tumor tissue, obtained at baseline. In DNA form, the CDR3 reads TGCGCCAGCAGCTTGGCCACTAGCCTAAATGAGCAGTTCTTC. Amino acids: CASSLATSLNEQFF.